Below, 9 T cell receptor beta chains from the same sample are listed, as sequenced in a study of cytomegalovirus exposure and HLA in healthy donors. The PCR was carried out with 60 Vbeta primers and 13 Jbeta primers. Assay used: immunoSEQ multiplex PCR; TCRdb lists only in-frame clones, some missing. The sample has 100,000 to 150,000 clones, 75% to 90% seen once; the top ten hold 8.9%. The sample comprised PBMCs. The receptors derive from a man in his thirties or forties in good health and CMV-seropositive.

The chain couples TRBV10-2 to TRBJ1-1; D is possibly TRBD1 (5 bases). In germline, CDR1 is WSHSY, CDR2 SAAADI. The CDR3 is 13 amino acids. Trimming took 6 bases from V and 1 from J, leaving 9 bases between them. Written as DNA, the CDR3 is TGCGCCAGCAGCGTCGACAGGAACACTGAAGCTTTCTTT. It encodes CASSVDRNTEAFF.

The rearrangement uses TRBV5-1 and TRBJ2-7; possible D gene TRBD1, 6 bases. Trimming removed 0 bases from V and 3 bases from J, with 22 bases in between. The length of the CDR3 is 18 residues. Germline V lookup: CDR1 SGHRS, CDR2 YFSETQ. As DNA, the CDR3 is TGCGCCAGCAGCTTGGCCCCGTCGGGACAAGCCATTGACTACGAGCAGTACTTC. As protein: CASSLAPSGQAIDYEQYF.

This clone was observed once. The rearrangement links TRBV7-9 to TRBJ1-2, with TRBD1 identical over 8 bases. The V segment lost 5 bases and the J segment 3 bases; nucleotides outside the gene matches: 14. The CDR3 spans 17 residues. CDR1 SEHNR and CDR2 FQNEAQ come from the germline V gene (reference sequence). Written as DNA, the CDR3 is TGTGCCAGCAGCGGGGGAGGCAGGGGGCCATTAGACTATGGCTACACCTTC. This sequence encodes CASSGGGRGPLDYGYTF.

About this clone: Additional DNA sequences in this sample encode the identical CDR3. The rearrangement uses TRBV4-1 and TRBJ1-1, with unresolved D. Trimming took off 3 bases at V and 1 base at J, with 12 bases between the two ends. CDR1 and CDR2 (germline): MGHRA, YSYEKL. This CDR3 is built from 15 residues. The CDR3 is CASSQAPSWNTEAFF. For the CDR3, the DNA is TGCGCCAGCAGCCAGGCCCCCAGTTGGAACACTGAAGCTTTCTTT.

Concerning this clone: Sequence at one end of the junction differs from germline and may be a read error. The genes are TRBV6-1 and TRBJ2-4; no clear D. The CDR3 is 13 residues long. CDR1 is MNHNS and CDR2 is SASEGT in the germline V gene. CDR3: CASSELARNSQYF. The CDR3 DNA follows: TGTGCCAGCAGTGAGTTGGCCAGAAACAGTCAGTACTTC.

This chain connects TRBV30 to TRBJ1-4; the D is unclear. This CDR3 is built from 11 residues. V was trimmed by 7 bases and J by 0 bases, leaving 3 bases between them. Looked up from germline, CDR1 is GTSNPN and CDR2 is SVGIG (reference sequence). CDR3: CASSTNEKLFF. CDR3 DNA: TGTGCCTCGTCAACTAATGAAAAACTGTTTTTT.

The chain recombines TRBV9 with TRBJ1-2; TRBD1 matches at 7 bases. The V gene end was trimmed by 4 bases and the J gene end by 8 bases; junction bases not matched to a gene: 5. The length of the CDR3 is 12 residues. Germline V gene sequence: CDR1 SGDLS, CDR2 YYNGEE. CDR3 loop: CASSKRQGGYTF. For the CDR3, the DNA is TGTGCCAGCAGCAAGAGACAGGGAGGCTACACCTTC.

The chain has TRBV20-1 and TRBJ1-1; 9 bases are a match to TRBD1. Germline V CDR1 and CDR2: DFQATT, SNEGSKA (reference sequence). The CDR3 consists of 11 residues. CDR3 bases: TGCAGCCCGACAGGGGGATCTAAAGCTTTCTTT. Its translation: CSPTGGSKAFF.

This clone has more than one count but fewer than ten. The DNA of the CDR3 is TGTGCCAGTAGTCTCGACCGGGACGGGGGAGATACGCAGTATTTT. It specifies CASSLDRDGGDTQYF. The V and J genes are TRBV19 and TRBJ2-3, with D maybe TRBD2 (6 bases). Per the germline V gene, CDR1 is LNHDA and CDR2 is SQIVND (reference sequence). The CDR3 totals 15 residues. Trimming pared 5 bases from V and 5 bases from J, leaving 17 bases between.